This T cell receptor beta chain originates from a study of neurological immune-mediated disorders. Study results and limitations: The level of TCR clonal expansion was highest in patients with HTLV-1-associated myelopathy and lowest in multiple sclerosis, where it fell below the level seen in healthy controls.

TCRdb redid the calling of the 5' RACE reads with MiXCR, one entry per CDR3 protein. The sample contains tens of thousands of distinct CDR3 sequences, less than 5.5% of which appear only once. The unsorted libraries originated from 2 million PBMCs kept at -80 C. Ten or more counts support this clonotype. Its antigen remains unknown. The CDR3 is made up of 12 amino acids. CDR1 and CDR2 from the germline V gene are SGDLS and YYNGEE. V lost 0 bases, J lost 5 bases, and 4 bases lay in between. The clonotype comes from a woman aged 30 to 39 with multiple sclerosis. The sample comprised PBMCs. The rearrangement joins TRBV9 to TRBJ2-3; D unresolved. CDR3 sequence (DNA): TGTGCCAGCAGCGTAGAAGAAGATACGCAGTATTTT. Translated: CASSVEEDTQYF.